This T cell receptor (beta chain) was recovered during a study of graft-versus-host responses after intestinal transplantation. Assay: immunoSEQ multiplex PCR; the TCRdb copy retains only in-frame clones and omits some. Seen here are over 90,000 clones, roughly 91% observed once, and the top ten hold approximately 0.17%. As to this clone: Its specificity is unknown.

The study's findings and limits: Early post-transplant HvG declines showed an association with peak circulating GvH clone levels.

This clonotype was sampled from a human donor who was the organ donor for an intestinal transplant. The source material was unstimulated CD4+ T cells sorted from spleen or lymph node cells, sampled before transplant.

The CDR3 loop reads CATSRGLVPGPDNEQFF. CDR3 nucleotides: TGTGCCACCAGCAGAGGGCTAGTCCCCGGCCCTGACAATGAGCAGTTCTTC. The J gene is TRBJ2-1, the V gene TRBV15; D gene unclear. V lost 1 base and J lost 5, with 18 bases in between. CDR1 and CDR2 from the germline V gene are LNHNV and YYDKDF (reference sequence). The CDR3 spans 17 residues.